The TCR beta chain under discussion was sequenced for a study of T cell clones after liver transplantation. On the study more broadly: A pre-transplant mixed lymphocyte reaction with TCRbeta sequencing defined graft-donor-reactive clones followed in post-transplant blood. Until 12-24 months post-transplant, subjects got standard immunosuppression and no induction. Study findings and constraints: Circulating graft-donor-reactive CD4 TCRbeta sequences fell significantly post-transplant in most of the 8 subjects. Low donor cell numbers restricted donor-reactive repertoire measurement in two subjects.

A remark on this clone: Its antigen is unidentified.

V was cut by 4 bases and J by 0 bases, with 10 bases left in between. The CDR3 extends over 14 amino acids. Germline V gives CDR1 GTSNPN, CDR2 SVGIG (reference sequence). Data came from immunoSEQ multiplex PCR; TCRdb stores just in-frame clones and leaves some out. The top ten hold 2.8% of the sample, which has roughly 60,000 clones, about two thirds seen once. This chain links TRBV30 with TRBJ1-3; no clear D gene. The sequence was obtained from a human patient who received a liver transplant. Some T cells may originate from the graft donor. The sample in question was CD4+ T cells from blood, obtained at the roughly 16-month timepoint. The CDR3 DNA reads as TGTGCCTGGATGCGTACTACCTCTGGAAACACCATATATTTT. This codes for CAWMRTTSGNTIYF.